This is a list of T cell receptor beta chains from one sample in a study of blood T cell repertoires in COVID-19. The table came from immunoSEQ multiplex PCR; TCRdb's copy has only in-frame clones and leaves some out. The table lists around 180,000 clones, roughly three quarters of them singletons. Sequenced: peripheral blood. The receptors stem from a man aged 55 to 69 with active or convalescent COVID-19. CDR3s include the opening cysteine and the closing phenylalanine or tryptophan. A D gene is named only where the DNA matches it firmly. Clone size is shown for a subset of rows, as once, few, many or a class of expanded clone.

clone_size d_call j_call v_call cdr3_nt cdr3_aa
NA NA TRBJ2-5 TRBV29-1 TGCAGCGTTGAAGAAGTGAGGGGGGGGCGGGAGACCCAGTACTTC CSVEEVRGGRETQYF
NA NA TRBJ2-3 TRBV19 TGTGCCAGTAGTCCTAATAAGAAGTCATATACGCAGTATTTT CASSPNKKSYTQYF
NA TRBD1 TRBJ2-5 TRBV7-9 TGTGCCAGCAGCTTACCACAGGGGAACCAAGAGACCCAGTACTTC CASSLPQGNQETQYF
NA NA TRBJ1-5 TRBV10-3 TGTGCCACCGTCCGGGACATCAATCAGCCCCAGCATTTT CATVRDINQPQHF
NA TRBD2 TRBJ2-1 TRBV11-2 TGTGCCAGCAGCTTAACTGGGGTAGCGGGAGTAAGTGAGCAGTTCTTC CASSLTGVAGVSEQFF
NA NA TRBJ2-3 TRBV5-6 TGTGCCAGCAGCTGGGGGGTATCTGACACAGATACGCAGTATTTT CASSWGVSDTDTQYF
NA NA TRBJ2-2 TRBV5-4 TGTGCCAGCAGCTTCCCTACGAACACCGGGGAGCTGTTTTTT CASSFPTNTGELFF
NA NA TRBJ1-6 TRBV5-5 TGTGCCAGCAGCTTGGGGCCGGGACTTAATTCACCCCTCCACTTT CASSLGPGLNSPLHF
NA NA TRBJ2-1 TRBV6-1 TGTGCCAGCAGAACATCAAGCCGGGGGAATGAGCAGTTCTTC CASRTSSRGNEQFF
NA TRBD2 TRBJ2-1 TRBV7-2 TGTGCCAGCAGCTTACGACTAGCCAATGAGCAGTTCTTC CASSLRLANEQFF
NA NA TRBJ2-1 TRBV11-3 TGTGCCAGCAGCTCCTGGGATGACGGGGACAAGGAGCAGTTCTTC CASSSWDDGDKEQFF
NA NA TRBJ2-1 TRBV29-1 TGCAGCGTTGACCCGTACTTAGGACAGGGAGGGAATGAGCAGTTCTTC CSVDPYLGQGGNEQFF
NA TRBD1 TRBJ2-7 TRBV15 TGTGCCACCAGCAGAGATCAGGACAGGGCCTGCTTC CATSRDQDRACF
once NA TRBJ2-3 TRBV7-8 TGTGCCAGCAGGACAGGACCGGCAGGAGGAGGCACAGATACGCAGTATTTT CASRTGPAGGGTDTQYF
once NA TRBJ1-2 TRBV6-6 TGTGCCAGCATTACGGGCCAAGGAGGATACTATGGCTACACCTTC CASITGQGGYYGYTF
NA NA TRBJ2-3 TRBV29-1 TGCAGCGTTCGGGGGGCGTACACAGATACGCAGTATTTT CSVRGAYTDTQYF
few NA TRBJ2-3 TRBV3-1/TRBV3-2 TGTGCCAGCAGCAAGGGGGGGGGACTAAGGGGCCCAGATACGCAGTATTTT CASSKGGGLRGPDTQYF
NA NA TRBJ2-7 TRBV19 TGTGCCAGTAGTAACAGGGCCTACGAGCAGTACTTC CASSNRAYEQYF
many NA TRBJ2-7 TRBV7-9 TGTGCCAGCAGCTTGGGGGCTCCCTCCTACGAGCAGTACTTC CASSLGAPSYEQYF
NA NA TRBJ1-5 TRBV7-9 TGTGCCAGCACCCCGATCGGGGGCAATCAGCCCCAGCATTTT CASTPIGGNQPQHF
NA TRBD1 TRBJ2-7 TRBV5-5 TGTGCCAGCAGCTTGGCCTTAGCAGGGGGTAAAAACGAGCAGTACTTC CASSLALAGGKNEQYF
few NA TRBJ1-1 TRBV7-2 TGTGCCAGCAGCTTTAGCGGGACCCTTGAAGCTTTCTTT CASSFSGTLEAFF
once NA TRBJ2-3 TRBV11-1 TGTGCCAGCAGCTTAACAGGCGCGCGCACAGATACGCAGTATTTT CASSLTGARTDTQYF
NA TRBD2 TRBJ2-1 TRBV5-1 TGCGCCAGCAGCTCCCGGACTAGCGGGGGGAACAATGAGCAGTTCTTC CASSSRTSGGNNEQFF
NA TRBD2 TRBJ2-3 TRBV24-1 TGTGCCACCAAGAGCGGGAGCCCACCAGATACGCAGTATTTT CATKSGSPPDTQYF
few NA TRBJ1-3 TRBV5-4 TGTGCCAGCAGCTTGGACAGGGGAAACACCATATATTTT CASSLDRGNTIYF
few NA TRBJ2-5 TRBV15 TGTGCCACCAGCAGAGATGTGCGACTCACACCCCGCCAAGAGACCCAGTACTTC CATSRDVRLTPRQETQYF
NA NA TRBJ1-2 TRBV5-1 TGCGCCAGCAGCTTGCAGGGCGGTGGCTACACCTTC CASSLQGGGYTF
NA TRBD1 TRBJ2-3 TRBV27 TGTGCCACTTCCAGGACAGGGGGCACAGATACGCAGTATTTT CATSRTGGTDTQYF
few NA TRBJ2-7 TRBV11-2 TGTGCCAGCAGCCCGATCTCGGGGCTGCGGGACTACGAGCAGTACTTC CASSPISGLRDYEQYF
NA NA TRBJ2-3 TRBV29-1 TGCAGCGTTGAAGATCGGCTAGAAACAGATACGCAGTATTTT CSVEDRLETDTQYF
NA TRBD1 TRBJ1-2 TRBV29-1 TGCAGCGTTGAAGTTGAGCTAGGGCAGGGGGACGGCGGCTACACCTTC CSVEVELGQGDGGYTF
NA NA TRBJ2-2 TRBV14 TGTGCCAGCAGCCCGTACTATGCCGGGGAGCTGTTTTTT CASSPYYAGELFF
once NA TRBJ1-4 TRBV5-6 TGTGCCAGCAGCTTGGCAGGAATTAATGAAAAACTGTTTTTT CASSLAGINEKLFF
few NA TRBJ1-5 TRBV10-3 TGTGCCTCCAGCGGGGGAAATCAGCCCCAGCATTTT CASSGGNQPQHF
NA NA TRBJ2-2 TRBV6-2/TRBV6-3 TGTGCCAGCAGTTACTTGGGCAGGGCCGGCGGGGAGCTGTTTTTT CASSYLGRAGGELFF
NA TRBD1 TRBJ1-5 TRBV12-3/TRBV12-4 TGTGCCAGCACGGGACAGGGAGAGCAGCCCCAGCATTTT CASTGQGEQPQHF
NA TRBD1 TRBJ1-4 TRBV19 TGTGCCAGTGGGGTGACAGGGTTGGGAGAAAAACTGTTTTTT CASGVTGLGEKLFF
NA NA TRBJ2-7 TRBV7-9 TGTGCCAGCAGCTTACAGGGTCCCCCCTACGAGCAGTACTTC CASSLQGPPYEQYF
NA NA TRBJ1-2 TRBV12-3/TRBV12-4 TGTGCCAGCAGTCCCGAGGGCTATGGCTACACCTTC CASSPEGYGYTF
NA TRBD2 TRBJ2-1 TRBV5-1 TGCGCCAGCAGCTTGGCGAGACTAGCGGGCGCCTACAATGAGCAGTTCTTC CASSLARLAGAYNEQFF
NA NA TRBJ2-3 TRBV20-1 TGCAGTGCTACCCATGCAGATACGCAGTATTTT CSATHADTQYF
NA NA TRBJ2-1 TRBV7-2 TGTGCCAGCAGCTTAGTAGGGGATGAGCAGTTCTTC CASSLVGDEQFF
NA TRBD2 TRBJ2-4 TRBV5-1 TGCGCCAGCAGCTCTCAAGGGAGGGGCCCTATTCAGTACTTC CASSSQGRGPIQYF
NA TRBD2 TRBJ2-5 TRBV19 TGTGCCAGTAGAATCTTAGCGGGAGACGGGACCCAGTACTTC CASRILAGDGTQYF
NA TRBD2 TRBJ2-3 TRBV7-2 TGTGCCAGCCAACTAGCGGGAAGAGCAGATACGCAGTATTTT CASQLAGRADTQYF
once TRBD1 TRBJ1-5 TRBV25-1 TGTGCCAGCAGTGCCGGGACAGCTTACAATCAGCCCCAGCATTTT CASSAGTAYNQPQHF
few NA TRBJ2-5 TRBV11-2 TGTGCCAGCAGCTTAAGTTCAGGGACACCCCAAGAGACCCAGTACTTC CASSLSSGTPQETQYF
NA TRBD1 TRBJ1-5 TRBV28 TGTGCCAGCAGTGGACAGGGGCCCTCGCCGCCCCAGCATTTT CASSGQGPSPPQHF
NA NA TRBJ2-3 TRBV7-2 TGTGCCAGCACCCAACAAAGCACAGATACGCAGTATTTT CASTQQSTDTQYF
NA TRBD2 TRBJ2-1 TRBV3-1/TRBV3-2 TGTGCCAGCAGCCAAGGGACTAGCGGGAGGGATGAGCAGTTCTTC CASSQGTSGRDEQFF
NA TRBD2 TRBJ2-2 TRBV5-4 TGTGCCAGCAGCTCTAGCGGGAGGGACGGGGAGCTGTTTTTT CASSSSGRDGELFF
NA TRBD2 TRBJ2-7 TRBV18 TGTGCCAGCCTACGCGGGGGGGCAGACGAGCAGTACTTC CASLRGGADEQYF
NA TRBD2 TRBJ2-2 TRBV18 TGTGCCAGCTCACCTTCGGGCGGGAGCGCTAACACCGGGGAGCTGTTTTTT CASSPSGGSANTGELFF
NA TRBD2 TRBJ2-1 TRBV15 TGTGCCACCAGCCGTCTGGCGAGCGGGGACAATGAGCAGTTCTTC CATSRLASGDNEQFF
NA TRBD2 TRBJ2-7 TRBV6-6 TGTGCCAGCGGGACTAGCGGGAGCTCTGGCTCCTACGAGCAGTACTTC CASGTSGSSGSYEQYF
NA TRBD1 TRBJ1-6 TRBV19 TGTGCCAGTATTGGGACAGGGGATACACCCCTCCACTTT CASIGTGDTPLHF
few TRBD2 TRBJ2-7 TRBV4-2 TGTGCCAGCAGCCACACAATTAGCGGGCCCTCCTACGAGCAGTACTTC CASSHTISGPSYEQYF
NA NA TRBJ2-7 TRBV7-3 TGTGCCAGCGGGCGGGACGGCTACGAGCAGTACTTC CASGRDGYEQYF
NA NA TRBJ1-4 TRBV2 TGTGCCAGCATTCGGGAGGCTAATGAAAAACTGTTTTTT CASIREANEKLFF